Below are 28 T cell receptor beta chains sequenced from a single sample in a study of T cells in tuberculosis. Assay: immunoSEQ multiplex PCR; the TCRdb copy retains only in-frame clones and omits some. The sample lists about 58,000 clones, roughly 86% occurring once. Thawed, overnight-rested PBMC were stained with GMM-loaded CD1B tetramer, viability dye and anti-CD3, then sorted. C32 glucose monomycolate from Rhodococcus equi was loaded onto the CD1B tetramers. The sample comprised CD1b-GMM tetramer-negative cells sorted from PBMCs. The receptors derive from an adult woman with latent tuberculosis.

The chain links TRBV2 to TRBJ2-1; D is unclear. Per germline, CDR1 SNHLY and CDR2 FYNNEI. The CDR3 sequence is 12 residues long. V lost 4 bases to trimming and J lost 5 bases, with 6 bases between them. The chain's CDR3 is CASSVRDNEQFF. The CDR3 coding sequence is TGTGCCAGCAGTGTCCGGGACAATGAGCAGTTCTTC.

This chain connects TRBV4-3 to TRBJ2-3, with D perhaps TRBD2 (5 bases). The CDR3 has 18 residues. Trimming left V 0 bases short and J 4 bases short, with 20 bases between. Germline CDR1 is LGHNA and CDR2 is YSLEER. CDR3 bases: TGCGCCAGCAGCCAAGATTGGTGGACTCACGGGCCCCCAGATACGCAGTATTTT. Its protein is CASSQDWWTHGPPDTQYF.

This clone was seen once. V usage is TRBV9 and J usage is TRBJ1-2, with TRBD1 matching over 8 bases. V dropped 3 bases and J dropped 2; count of bases not matched to a gene: 3. CDR1 SGDLS and CDR2 YYNGEE come from the germline V gene. The CDR3 loop spans 14 amino acids. CDR3 region: CASSGRTGNYGYTF. Written as DNA, the CDR3 is TGTGCCAGCAGCGGGCGGACAGGGAACTATGGCTACACCTTC.

This chain uses TRBV7-2 with TRBJ1-3, with TRBD1 matching 7 bases. From germline, CDR1 is SGHTA and CDR2 FQGNSA. V was pared by 8 bases and J by 2 bases, with 6 bases of the junction left unmatched. This CDR3 has 14 residues. The CDR3 DNA is TGTGCCAGCGTGGCCGGGACAGCTGGAAACACCATATATTTT. Its translation is CASVAGTAGNTIYF.

CDR3 in amino acids: CASRGGQAHEKLFF. In nucleotides, the CDR3 is TGTGCCAGCAGAGGGGGACAGGCGCACGAAAAACTGTTTTTT. V and J are TRBV7-9 and TRBJ1-4; 8 nucleotides match TRBD1. V shed 6 bases, J shed 8 bases, and the junction held 8 bases outside the gene matches. Germline V CDR1 and CDR2: SEHNR, FQNEAQ (reference sequence). The CDR3 spans 14 residues. Looking up the rest from reference TRBV7-9 and TRBJ1-4 gives the full variable domain: DTGVSQNPRHKITKRGQNVTFRCDPISEHNRLYWYRQTLGQGPEFLTYFQNEAQLEKSRLLSDRFSAERPKGSFSTLEIQRTEQGDSAMYLCASRGGQAHEKLFFGSGTQLSVL.

The gene calls are TRBV30 and TRBJ1-4, with D possibly being TRBD1 (6 bases). CDR1 is GTSNPN and CDR2 is SVGIG in the germline V gene (reference sequence). The CDR3 covers 15 residues. The V end was cut by 3 bases, the J end by 2 bases, with 13 bases between. CDR3 region: CAWRGDTGTNEKLFF. In DNA form, the CDR3 reads TGTGCCTGGAGAGGGGACACCGGGACTAATGAAAAACTGTTTTTT.

This clone was picked up a small number of times. The chain recombines TRBV13 with TRBJ2-1; perhaps TRBD1 as D (6 bases). The length of the CDR3 is 14 residues. Between the trimmed V and J ends, which lost 5 bases and 7 bases, there was a span of 15 bases. Germline V CDR1 and CDR2: PRHDT, FYEKMQ (reference sequence). The CDR3 sequence: CASSPHRAVNEQFF. The CDR3 DNA reads as TGTGCCAGCAGCCCTCACAGGGCAGTGAATGAGCAGTTCTTC. Looking up the rest from reference TRBV13 and TRBJ2-1 gives the full variable domain: AAGVIQSPRHLIKEKRETATLKCYPIPRHDTVYWYQQGPGQDPQFLISFYEKMQSDKGSIPDRFSAQQFSDYHSELNMSSLELGDSALYFCASSPHRAVNEQFFGPGTRLTVL.

The chain employs TRBV7-9 and TRBJ2-1, with D maybe TRBD2 (6 bases). Germline V CDR1 and CDR2: SEHNR, FQNEAQ (reference sequence). This CDR3 is 15 amino acids long. The germline V and J ends were trimmed by 3 bases and 7 bases, with 16 bases remaining between them. The CDR3 is CASSLGRGYFNEQFF. In DNA, the CDR3 is TGTGCCAGCAGCTTGGGGCGGGGATATTTTAATGAGCAGTTCTTC.

This clone was detected only once. V usage is TRBV6-5 and J usage is TRBJ1-1; weak D call: TRBD1 (6 bases). Between the trimmed V and J ends, which lost 7 bases and 1 base, there was a span of 16 bases. CDR3 length: 15 residues. Germline V lookup: CDR1 MNHEY, CDR2 SVGAGI. The CDR3 protein is CASKIAGTTNTEAFF. CDR3 bases: TGTGCCAGCAAAATCGCCGGGACAACGAACACTGAAGCTTTCTTT.

V is TRBV6-1 and J is TRBJ2-7; 10 bases align to TRBD2. The germline V gene encodes CDR1 MNHNS and CDR2 SASEGT. V was pared by 7 bases and J by 1 base, with 7 bases of the junction left unmatched. This CDR3 spans 15 amino acids. CDR3 residues: CASTKEAGGSYEQYF. CDR3 nucleotides: TGTGCCAGCACAAAGGAAGCGGGGGGGTCCTACGAGCAGTACTTC.

The chain carries TRBV6-4 and TRBJ1-1; maybe TRBD1 (6 bases). Trimming stripped 6 bases from V and 8 bases from J, with 10 bases between. This CDR3 is 11 amino acids long. Germline-derived CDR1 and CDR2 are MRHNA and SNTAGT. CDR3 residues: CASSQGTEAFF. DNA of the CDR3: TGTGCCAGCAGCCAGGGGACCGAAGCTTTCTTT.

This clone has only one observation. V is TRBV4-1 and J is TRBJ1-6, with D maybe TRBD1 (5 bases). CDR1 is MGHRA, CDR2 YSYEKL, per germline. Trimming pared 1 base from V and 3 bases from J, leaving 16 bases between. The CDR3 has 18 residues. CDR3 protein: CASSQARGGSLYNSPLHF. For the CDR3, the DNA is TGCGCCAGCAGCCAAGCCCGCGGGGGGTCCCTCTATAATTCACCCCTCCACTTT.

The genes are TRBV19 and TRBJ2-7; the D is unclear. The CDR3 has 13 amino acids. Germline CDR1 LNHDA, CDR2 SQIVND (reference sequence). Trimming left V 4 bases short and J 4 bases short, with 11 bases between. CDR3 amino acids: CASSRPKHYEQYF. The CDR3 nucleotides read TGTGCCAGTAGTAGGCCAAAACATTACGAGCAGTACTTC.

The J gene is TRBJ2-1, the V gene TRBV6-4; perhaps TRBD2 as D (6 bases). The CDR3 length is 13 residues. CDR1 and CDR2 from the germline V gene are MRHNA and SNTAGT. Trimming removed 3 bases at V and 12 bases at J, with 15 bases between. The CDR3 nucleotides read TGTGCCAGCAGTGATGGGGACTCAGCTGGGCAGTTCTTC. As protein: CASSDGDSAGQFF.

The rearrangement joins TRBV4-1 to TRBJ2-1, with 14 bases that match TRBD2. Per germline, CDR1 MGHRA and CDR2 YSYEKL. The CDR3 is 20 residues long. Germline trimming cut 3 bases from V and 2 bases from J; bases unmatched to any gene: 12. The CDR3 loop reads CASSHPLGTSGSITYNEQFF. CDR3 DNA sequence: TGCGCCAGCAGCCATCCCCTGGGGACTAGCGGGAGTATCACCTACAATGAGCAGTTCTTC.

This chain connects TRBV11-3 to TRBJ2-7; D is perhaps TRBD1 (6 bases). Trimming left V 1 base short and J 3 bases short, with 7 bases between. Germline V gene sequence: CDR1 SGHNT, CDR2 YENEEA. CDR3 length equals 13 residues. CDR3 protein: CASSLGGGYEQYF. In DNA, the CDR3 is TGTGCCAGCAGCTTAGGAGGGGGCTACGAGCAGTACTTC.

V is TRBV12-5 and J is TRBJ2-7; D is possibly TRBD2 (5 bases). Looked up from germline, CDR1 is LGHNT and CDR2 is FRNRAP. V dropped 5 bases and J dropped 5 bases, with 7 bases sitting between them. The length of the CDR3 is 11 residues. The CDR3 region is CASGRRDEQYF. The CDR3 DNA reads as TGTGCTAGTGGTCGGCGGGACGAGCAGTACTTC.

The chain's CDR3 is CASSLGSGTGYYEQYF. The CDR3 nucleotides read TGTGCCAGCAGTTTAGGGTCTGGGACAGGGTACTACGAGCAGTACTTC. This sequence joins TRBV27 and TRBJ2-7, with TRBD1 identical over 9 bases. This CDR3 contains 16 residues. Germline V gene lookup returns CDR1 MNHEY and CDR2 SMNVEV (reference sequence). Unmatched junction bases numbered 8, after V lost 2 bases and J lost 3 bases.

The rearrangement uses TRBV7-2 and TRBJ2-7; 7 bases fit TRBD2. The V and J ends lost 6 bases and 3 bases, in that order; junction bases with no gene match: 5. Germline V gene data show CDR1 as SGHTA and CDR2 as FQGNSA. The CDR3 spans 13 residues. The CDR3 bases are TGTGCCAGCAGACACGGGACTAACTACGAGCAGTACTTC. The encoded protein is CASRHGTNYEQYF. Filled out from reference TRBV7-2 and TRBJ2-7, the complete variable domain reads GAGVSQSPSNKVTEKGKDVELRCDPISGHTALYWYRQSLGQGLEFLIYFQGNSAPDKSGLPSDRFSAERTGGSVSTLTIQRTQQEDSAVYLCASRHGTNYEQYFGPGTRLTVT.

The chain links TRBV25-1 to TRBJ2-2, with 12 positions matching TRBD2. V was pared by 6 bases and J by 5 bases, with 4 bases of the junction left unmatched. Germline V lookup: CDR1 MGHDK, CDR2 SYGVNS. The CDR3 is 15 residues long. CDR3 coding DNA: TGTGCCAGCAGGACCGGGACTAGCGGGACCGGGGAGCTGTTTTTT. Translating it yields CASRTGTSGTGELFF.

The V call is TRBV6-5, the J call TRBJ2-7; possibly TRBD2 for D (6 bases). The CDR3 runs 14 residues. The V end was cut by 5 bases, the J end by 4 bases, with 15 bases between. In germline, CDR1 is MNHEY, CDR2 SVGAGI. The CDR3: CASSHGSSSYEQYF. In DNA, the CDR3 is TGTGCCAGCAGTCACGGGAGCTCATCTTACGAGCAGTACTTC.

The chain is built from TRBV7-3 and TRBJ2-7; D is possibly TRBD2 (5 bases). CDR1 SGHTA and CDR2 FQGTGA come from the germline V gene. Trimming cost V 5 bases and J 4 bases, with 12 bases left between them. The length of the CDR3 is 13 residues. In nucleotides, the CDR3 is TGTGCCAGCAGCGCGAACCGGGGATACGAGCAGTACTTC. Protein product: CASSANRGYEQYF.

This clone was found once. This chain joins TRBV7-9 and TRBJ1-2, with unresolved D. Germline CDR1 and CDR2: SEHNR and FQNEAQ (reference sequence). The CDR3 length is 13 residues. Trimming left V 3 bases short and J 5 bases short, with 10 bases between. The CDR3 sequence is CASSLSNRYGYTF. The CDR3 DNA reads as TGTGCCAGCAGCTTGTCAAATAGATATGGCTACACCTTC.

This clone appeared a single time. The J gene is TRBJ2-7, the V gene TRBV27; possibly TRBD2 for D (5 bases). Germline loops: CDR1 MNHEY, CDR2 SMNVEV (reference sequence). CDR3 length: 16 amino acids. The V and J ends lost 7 bases and 2 bases respectively, with 21 bases between them. CDR3 DNA: TGTGCCAGCAAGCCATTTTCGGCGGGTCAAGCCTACGAGCAGTACTTC. It codes for CASKPFSAGQAYEQYF.

This clone came up once. This rearrangement joins TRBV19 to TRBJ1-1; 8 bases are a match to TRBD1. This CDR3 has 15 residues. J was trimmed by 2 bases and V by 4 bases; bases with no gene match: 6. Germline loops: CDR1 LNHDA, CDR2 SQIVND (reference sequence). The CDR3 bases are TGTGCCAGTAGTACCCAGACAGGGGCAAACACTGAAGCTTTCTTT. Its translation: CASSTQTGANTEAFF.

Worth noting for this clone: Other DNA sequences in the same sample also yield this CDR3. J is TRBJ1-2 and V is TRBV6-5; no clear D. The CDR3 contains 14 residues. Germline V gene data show CDR1 as MNHEY and CDR2 as SVGAGI. The V end was cut by 0 bases, the J end by 2 bases, with 7 bases between. CDR3 protein: CASSYSTGNYGYTF. The CDR3 DNA reads TGTGCCAGCAGTTACTCGACGGGGAACTATGGCTACACCTTC.

This chain uses TRBV4-1 with TRBJ2-3; D remains ambiguous. The CDR3 consists of 16 residues. V was clipped by 1 base and J by 3 bases, with 14 bases between them. CDR1 and CDR2 from the germline V gene are MGHRA and YSYEKL. The CDR3 region is CASSQGTPVGTDTQYF. CDR3 in DNA: TGCGCCAGCAGCCAAGGAACCCCAGTCGGGACAGATACGCAGTATTTT.

The gene calls are TRBV27 and TRBJ1-3, with unresolved D. The CDR3 length is 13 residues. Germline lookup yields CDR1 MNHEY and CDR2 SMNVEV (reference sequence). V dropped 10 bases and J dropped 2 bases, with 12 bases sitting between them. The CDR3 loop reads CANLRLPGNTIYF. CDR3 DNA: TGTGCCAACCTGAGATTACCTGGAAACACCATATATTTT.